The entry that follows covers one T cell receptor beta chain sequence. The ends were cut back, 4 bases at V and 4 bases at J, with 26 bases in the middle. The CDR3 loop spans 18 amino acids. The V gene's germline CDR1 is SGDLS and CDR2 YYNGEE. The repertoire was sequenced with immunoSEQ multiplex PCR; TCRdb's copy has only in-frame clones and lacks some. The data contain around 150,000 clones, roughly 94% of them singletons. The data derive from a study of control samples from healthy donors and cancer patients. This chain uses TRBV9 with TRBJ1-2; TRBD1 is a possible D gene (6 bases). Input material: blood. This receptor was taken from a woman in her forties in good health. CDR3 nucleotide sequence: TGTGCCAGCAGCCCCCGAACGACAGGAGATATACTAAGCTATGGCTACACCTTC. Amino acid sequence: CASSPRTTGDILSYGYTF.